The 18 T cell receptor beta chains reported below all come from one sample, sequenced in a study of shared clonotypes between healthy human individuals. Only in-frame clones appear in the TCRdb table, and some are missing; sequencing was by immunoSEQ multiplex PCR. The profile shows millions of clones, just under 95% of them singletons. Terminally differentiated effector memory CD45RA+ cells were left out of the naive CD8 fraction, which was CD45RO-negative and positively selected for CCR7. Input material: naive CD8+ T cells sorted from blood. All receptors come from a man in his late teens or twenties in good health.

The chain uses TRBV7-9 and TRBJ2-3; a weak D match, TRBD1 (6 bases). The CDR3 totals 13 residues. The germline CDR1 and CDR2 sequences are SEHNR and FQNEAQ (reference sequence). The ends were cut back, 11 bases at V and 2 bases at J, with 14 bases in the middle. CDR3 loop: CAFEGGSTDTQYF. In DNA, the CDR3 is TGTGCCTTTGAAGGGGGTTCCACAGATACGCAGTATTTT.

The chain employs TRBV27 and TRBJ1-2; a weak D match, TRBD1 (6 bases). This CDR3 is 14 amino acids long. The V end was cut by 3 bases, the J end by 7 bases, with 15 bases between. The germline V gene encodes CDR1 MNHEY and CDR2 SMNVEV (reference sequence). The CDR3 region is CASSFSEGGLGYTF. For the CDR3, the DNA is TGTGCCAGCAGTTTCTCCGAGGGGGGCCTTGGCTACACCTTC.

This chain links TRBV7-2 with TRBJ2-7; 8 positions agree with TRBD1. This CDR3 has 16 residues. J was trimmed by 0 bases and V by 3 bases; bases with no gene match: 7. Germline-derived CDR1 and CDR2 are SGHTA and FQGNSA. The CDR3: CASSFDRGFSSYEQYF. CDR3 nucleotides: TGTGCCAGCAGCTTCGACAGGGGATTTAGCTCCTACGAGCAGTACTTC.

The chain joins TRBV11-2 to TRBJ2-3; D perhaps matches TRBD2 (5 bases). Trimming cost V 4 bases and J 3 bases, with 23 bases left between them. The CDR3 is 18 residues long. The germline V gene has CDR1 SGHAT and CDR2 FQNNGV. Here the CDR3 reads CASSSLEGDLFRTDTQYF. The CDR3 region has the DNA TGTGCCAGCAGCTCTCTAGAGGGAGATTTATTTCGGACAGATACGCAGTATTTT.

This clone was observed a single time. Other DNA sequences in this sample translate to the same CDR3. The rearrangement uses TRBV11-2 and TRBJ2-1, with 9 bases matching TRBD2. CDR3 length equals 15 residues. The ends lost 5 bases at V and 2 bases at J; junction bases unmatched: 4. The germline V gene encodes CDR1 SGHAT and CDR2 FQNNGV. CDR3 sequence reads: CASSRLAGTYNEQFF. The CDR3, as DNA: TGTGCCAGCAGCCGGCTAGCGGGAACCTACAATGAGCAGTTCTTC.

With respect to this clone: Germline is not matched at one junction end, which may reflect a read error. The CDR3, as DNA: TGTGCCAGCAGCCAAGGAAAGGGACTGGGGAACGCTGAAGCTTTCTTT. This translates into CASSQGKGLGNAEAFF. The chain employs TRBV4-2 and TRBJ1-1; tentative D call: TRBD1 (5 bases). Germline CDR1 is LGHNA and CDR2 is YNFKEQ. The length of the CDR3 is 16 residues.

This sequence joins TRBV19 and TRBJ2-5; D tentatively reads TRBD1 or TRBD2 (5 bases each). The germline gives CDR1 LNHDA, CDR2 SQIVND (reference sequence). The V end lost 10 bases, the J end lost 5 bases, and 17 bases lay between the germline ends. The CDR3 is 13 amino acids. As DNA, the CDR3 is TGTGCCACCGAGGGACCTCGTAAGGAGACCCAGTACTTC. It codes for CATEGPRKETQYF.

This clone has only one observation. The chain carries TRBV27 and TRBJ1-6; 8 bases map to TRBD1. CDR1 is MNHEY and CDR2 is SMNVEV in the germline V gene (reference sequence). V lost 1 base, J lost 6 bases, and 2 bases stayed unmatched. This CDR3 region has 15 residues. The CDR3 DNA follows: TGTGCCAGCAGTTTATTGGGGACAGGTAATTCACCCCTCCACTTT. Protein sequence: CASSLLGTGNSPLHF.

The rearrangement links TRBV10-3 to TRBJ1-1; D may be TRBD1 (5 bases). Germline CDR1 and CDR2: ENHRY and SYGVKD. The V end was cut by 2 bases, the J end by 7 bases, with 17 bases between. The CDR3 sequence is 15 residues long. CDR3 in amino acids: CAISEVGVKVDEAFF. Here the CDR3 DNA reads TGTGCCATCAGTGAGGTGGGGGTTAAAGTTGATGAAGCTTTCTTT.

The rearrangement joins TRBV6-4 to TRBJ2-1, with a possible D match to TRBD2 (5 bases). The CDR3 is 16 residues long. Trimming pared 5 bases from V and 0 bases from J, leaving 14 bases between. From germline, CDR1 is MRHNA and CDR2 SNTAGT. This CDR3 reads CASSILFGGSYNEQFF. The CDR3 DNA sequence: TGTGCCAGCAGTATACTTTTCGGAGGCTCCTACAATGAGCAGTTCTTC.

This chain links TRBV27 with TRBJ1-3; no reliable D call. V gave up 2 bases and J gave up 3 bases, with 11 bases separating them. This CDR3 comprises 15 residues. Germline CDR1 and CDR2: MNHEY and SMNVEV (reference sequence). DNA for the CDR3: TGTGCCAGCAGTTTAATGGCAGGCTTTGGAAACACCATATATTTT. Its translation is CASSLMAGFGNTIYF.

The rearrangement uses TRBV27 and TRBJ2-3, with 9 positions matching TRBD2. Germline lookup yields CDR1 MNHEY and CDR2 SMNVEV (reference sequence). With V trimmed by 6 bases and J by 8 bases, 9 bases remained unmatched. The CDR3 is 14 residues long. The CDR3 sequence: CASSSSGVLGTQYF. In DNA form, the CDR3 reads TGTGCCAGCAGCTCTAGCGGGGTCCTTGGTACGCAGTATTTT.

The chain carries TRBV27 and TRBJ2-1; TRBD2 agrees at 10 bases. J gave up 1 base and V 5 bases, and 8 bases lay outside the gene matches. The germline V gene encodes CDR1 MNHEY and CDR2 SMNVEV (reference sequence). The CDR3 has 17 residues. CDR3 coding DNA: TGTGCCAGCAGTCAGGGGTTAGCGGGAGGATCCTACAATGAGCAGTTCTTC. This gives the protein CASSQGLAGGSYNEQFF.

The chain uses TRBV5-1 and TRBJ2-3; 7 bases fit TRBD1. Germline CDR1 and CDR2: SGHRS and YFSETQ. With V trimmed by 0 bases and J by 2 bases, 6 bases remained unmatched. The CDR3 consists of 16 residues. CDR3 protein: CASSLAVDRDTDTQYF. CDR3 DNA: TGCGCCAGCAGCTTGGCCGTAGACAGGGACACAGATACGCAGTATTTT.

V gene TRBV9 combines with J gene TRBJ1-2; maybe TRBD1 (5 bases). The V and J ends lost 4 bases and 5 bases respectively, with 15 bases between them. CDR3 length: 14 residues. Germline values: CDR1 SGDLS, CDR2 YYNGEE. The CDR3 region has the DNA TGTGCCAGCAGCTCTACGGGGGGGAATTATGGCTACACCTTC. This sequence encodes CASSSTGGNYGYTF.

The gene calls are TRBV27 and TRBJ2-7; 8 bases fit TRBD2. The CDR3 runs to 13 residues. Germline-derived CDR1 and CDR2 are MNHEY and SMNVEV (reference sequence). With 6 bases clipped from V and 3 bases from J, the junction kept 4 bases outside the gene matches. The DNA of the CDR3 is TGTGCCAGCAGGGCTAGCGGGTTCTACGAGCAGTACTTC. This translates into CASRASGFYEQYF.

The chain uses TRBV19 and TRBJ2-2; 9 bases match TRBD1. The CDR3 is 17 residues long. Germline loops: CDR1 LNHDA, CDR2 SQIVND (reference sequence). V lost 0 bases to trimming and J lost 5 bases; unmatched junction nucleotides: 7. The CDR3 nucleotides are TGTGCCAGTAGTATAGATCCCGGACAGGGGTGGACCGGGGAGCTGTTTTTT. It specifies CASSIDPGQGWTGELFF.

This chain joins TRBV6-1 and TRBJ1-2, with a tentative D call TRBD1 (6 bases). V was clipped by 8 bases and J by 3 bases, with 10 bases between them. The length of the CDR3 is 12 residues. Per germline, CDR1 MNHNS and CDR2 SASEGT. This chain's CDR3 is CASEGGYYGYTF. The CDR3 DNA is TGTGCCAGCGAGGGGGGGTACTATGGCTACACCTTC.